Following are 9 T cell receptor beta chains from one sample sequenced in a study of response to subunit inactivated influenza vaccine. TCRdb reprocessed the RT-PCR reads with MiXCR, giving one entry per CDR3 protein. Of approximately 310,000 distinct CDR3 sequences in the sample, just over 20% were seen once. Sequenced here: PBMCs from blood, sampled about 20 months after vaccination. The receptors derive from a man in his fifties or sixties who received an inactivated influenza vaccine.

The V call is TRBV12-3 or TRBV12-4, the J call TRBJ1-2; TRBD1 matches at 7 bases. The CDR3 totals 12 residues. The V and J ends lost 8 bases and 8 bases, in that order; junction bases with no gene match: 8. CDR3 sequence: CASVQGVGGYTF. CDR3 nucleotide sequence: TGTGCCAGCGTCCAGGGGGTAGGGGGCTACACCTTC.

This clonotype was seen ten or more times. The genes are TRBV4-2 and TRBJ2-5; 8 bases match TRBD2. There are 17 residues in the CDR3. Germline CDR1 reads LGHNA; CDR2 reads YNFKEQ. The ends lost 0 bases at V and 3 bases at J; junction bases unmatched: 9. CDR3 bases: TGTGCCAGCAGCCAAGAGTTTGACGGGGGACTAGAAGAGACCCAGTACTTC. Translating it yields CASSQEFDGGLEETQYF.

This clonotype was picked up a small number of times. CDR3 bases: TGTGCCAGCAGCAGAGGGGGCGAATATACGCAGTATTTT. Translated, it gives CASSRGGEYTQYF. The rearrangement joins TRBV25-1 to TRBJ2-3; 7 bases agree with TRBD1. This CDR3 contains 13 residues. Germline V gives CDR1 MGHDK, CDR2 SYGVNS. J was trimmed by 7 bases and V by 6 bases; bases with no gene match: 7.

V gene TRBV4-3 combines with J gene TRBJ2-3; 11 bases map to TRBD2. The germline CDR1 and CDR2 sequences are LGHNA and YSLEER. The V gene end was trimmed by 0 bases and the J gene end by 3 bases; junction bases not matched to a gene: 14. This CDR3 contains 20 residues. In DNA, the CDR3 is TGCGCCAGCAGCCAAGACGTGGTCGGACTAGCGGGTGACGGGACAGATACGCAGTATTTT. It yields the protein CASSQDVVGLAGDGTDTQYF.

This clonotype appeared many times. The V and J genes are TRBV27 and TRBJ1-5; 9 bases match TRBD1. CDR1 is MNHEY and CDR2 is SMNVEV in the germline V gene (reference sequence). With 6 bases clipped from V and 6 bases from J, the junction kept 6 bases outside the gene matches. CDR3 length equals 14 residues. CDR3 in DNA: TGTGCCAGCAGCAGAAACAGGGGGCTTCAGCCCCAGCATTTT. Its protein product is CASSRNRGLQPQHF.

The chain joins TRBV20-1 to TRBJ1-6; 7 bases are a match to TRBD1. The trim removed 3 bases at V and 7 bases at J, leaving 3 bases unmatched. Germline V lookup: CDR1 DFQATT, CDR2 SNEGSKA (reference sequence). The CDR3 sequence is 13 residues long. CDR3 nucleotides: TGCAGTGCTAGTTCGACAGGGAATTCACCCCTCCACTTT. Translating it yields CSASSTGNSPLHF.

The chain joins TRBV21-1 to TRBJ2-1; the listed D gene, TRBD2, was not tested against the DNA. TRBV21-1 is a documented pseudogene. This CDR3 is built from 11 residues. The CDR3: CARGIAGEQFF. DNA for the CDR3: TGTGCCAGGGGGATAGCGGGGGAGCAGTTCTTC.

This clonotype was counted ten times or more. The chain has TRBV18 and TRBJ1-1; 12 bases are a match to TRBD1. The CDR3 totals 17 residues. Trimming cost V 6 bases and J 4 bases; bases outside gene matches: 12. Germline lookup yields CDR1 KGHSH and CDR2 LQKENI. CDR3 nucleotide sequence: TGTGCCAGCTCGTCCGGGACAGGGGGCTTAATGGGCACTGAAGCTTTCTTT. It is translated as CASSSGTGGLMGTEAFF.

CDR3 residues: CASSLAGRSEQYF. The CDR3 DNA reads TGCGCCAGCAGCTTGGCCGGCCGATCCGAGCAGTACTTC. The rearrangement uses TRBV5-1 and TRBJ2-7; no definite D call. The CDR3 runs 13 residues. Germline values: CDR1 SGHRS, CDR2 YFSETQ. Trimming took off 0 bases at V and 6 bases at J, with 10 bases between the two ends.